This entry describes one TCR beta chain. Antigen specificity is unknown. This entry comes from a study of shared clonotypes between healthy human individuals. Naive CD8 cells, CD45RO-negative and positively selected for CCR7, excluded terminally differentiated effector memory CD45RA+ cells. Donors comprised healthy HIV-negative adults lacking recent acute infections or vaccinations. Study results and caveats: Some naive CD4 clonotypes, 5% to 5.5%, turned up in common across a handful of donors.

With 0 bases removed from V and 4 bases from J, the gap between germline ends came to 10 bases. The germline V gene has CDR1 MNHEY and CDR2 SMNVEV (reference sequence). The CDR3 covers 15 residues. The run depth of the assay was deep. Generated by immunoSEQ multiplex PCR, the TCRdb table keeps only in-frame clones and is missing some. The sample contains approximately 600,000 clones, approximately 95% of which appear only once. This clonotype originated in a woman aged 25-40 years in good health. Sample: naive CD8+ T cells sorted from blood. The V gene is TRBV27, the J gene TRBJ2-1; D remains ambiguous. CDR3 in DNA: TGTGCCAGCAGTTTATCGAAAGGGCGTTACAATGAGCAGTTCTTC. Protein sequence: CASSLSKGRYNEQFF.